This T cell receptor beta chain was retrieved from a study of blood T cells in healthy people across ages. Overall study: Capture by template switching was about one barcoded beta molecule per two T cells.

The CDR3 spans 14 residues. Per germline, CDR1 LNHNV and CDR2 YYDKDF (reference sequence). Losses at the gene ends were 0 bases for V and 6 bases for J; bases not matched to a gene: 1. This clonotype was picked up a small number of times. Primers used in a second PCR of roughly 6 to 12 cycles were a sample-barcoded 5' primer and a J-beta primer mix. All cDNA molecules were each tagged by a template-switch adaptor with 12 random nucleotides. There were at least 2.5 million CDR3-containing paired-end reads obtained from each sample. In TCRdb, the 5' RACE reads were re-called with MiXCR into one record per CDR3 protein. Among approximately 800,000 distinct CDR3 sequences listed, roughly 46% were seen once.

The source is a man older than 75 in good health. Source material: blood. The rearrangement links TRBV15 to TRBJ2-7; TRBD1 aligns across 11 bases. The DNA of the CDR3 is TGTGCCACCAGCAGAGATGGGACAGGGGGCGAGCAGTACTTC. This translates into CATSRDGTGGEQYF.